This T cell receptor beta chain is from a study of CD8+ T cells in alopecia areata. Study in general: Tofacitinib treatment spanned 6 to 18 months, with 6 months off drug afterward. Whole-study results and caveats: Scalp specimens additionally yield sequences from normal skin's resident alphabeta T cells. Among the 100 top clones, expanded CD8+ clones, like scalp clonality, were significantly decreased by tofacitinib.

Trimming at V came to 4 bases and at J to 0 bases, leaving 4 bases not matched to a gene. From germline, CDR1 is SGHNT and CDR2 YYREEE (reference sequence). CDR3 size: 15 residues. Documented treatment: oral pan-JAK inhibitor, 5-10 mg twice daily. Worth noting for this clone: The target antigen is unknown.

TCR sequencing used cDNA made by reverse transcription of extracted RNA. Assay: immunoSEQ multiplex PCR; the TCRdb copy retains only in-frame clones and omits some. The sample has approximately 170,000 clones, about 60% seen once; the top ten hold 14%. The sample consisted of CD4+ T cells sorted from blood, taken at week 24, from a patient treated with tofacitinib. This clonotype was sampled from a human donor with alopecia areata. The V call is TRBV5-4, the J call TRBJ2-3; TRBD1 matches 8 bases. The CDR3 loop reads CASSLDRASTDTQYF. CDR3 bases: TGTGCCAGCAGCCTGGACAGGGCGAGCACAGATACGCAGTATTTT. The full variable domain, with the rest looked up from reference TRBV5-4 and TRBJ2-3, is ETGVTQSPTHLIKTRGQQVTLRCSSQSGHNTVSWYQQALGQGPQFIFQYYREEENGRGNFPPRFSGLQFPNYSSELNVNALELDDSALYLCASSLDRASTDTQYFGPGTRLTVL.